This TCR beta chain was captured in a study of cytomegalovirus exposure and HLA in healthy donors. This PCR relied on a set of 60 Vbeta primers and 13 Jbeta primers. Clones were read by immunoSEQ multiplex PCR, and TCRdb kept only the in-frame ones, dropping some. The repertoire includes roughly 140,000 clones, 82% of them detected once, and approximately 2.3% sits in the top ten. These donors counted as nominally healthy when sampled, but unrecorded immune exposures were likely. This TCR was recovered from a male donor in good health and CMV-seronegative. Sequencing was performed on PBMCs.

The CDR3 protein is CASSFSPQGHEQFF. CDR3 DNA: TGTGCCAGCAGCTTTAGTCCACAGGGTCATGAGCAGTTCTTC. This chain connects TRBV11-2 to TRBJ2-1; D might be TRBD1 (6 bases). Germline loops: CDR1 SGHAT, CDR2 FQNNGV. The V gene lost 3 bases and the J gene lost 8 bases, with 14 bases spanning the gap. The CDR3 loop spans 14 amino acids.